This T cell receptor beta chain was obtained from a study of shared clonotypes between healthy human individuals. Study observations and caveats: Blood alone was sampled, and tissue repertoires likely differ.

A remark on this clone: Antigen specificity is unknown.

This was a deep-level run. Authors' analysis steps: ImmunoSEQ yielded junction-only sequences lacking quality scores, so filtering differed. Assay used: immunoSEQ multiplex PCR; TCRdb lists only in-frame clones, some missing. D and trimming come from the DNA, and the V and J calls and clone size come from that table. The table lists about 490,000 clones, over 65% of them singletons. Adult donors, all healthy and HIV-negative, had no recent acute infections or vaccinations. Germline V gives CDR1 SGHRS, CDR2 YFSETQ. The CDR3 runs 12 residues. V was cut by 6 bases and J by 4 bases, with 10 bases left in between.

Sequenced material: PBMCs. The TCR sequence derives from a woman between 40 and 55 years old in good health. Some clones in this sample may be carry-over from other donors' samples. The chain employs TRBV5-1 and TRBJ1-1, with D unresolved. DNA of the CDR3: TGCGCCAGCATAGGGAGTGGCACTGAAGCTTTCTTT. Translation gives CASIGSGTEAFF.